Below, one T cell receptor (beta chain) is given with its context. No antigen is known for it. A much larger clone lies a single base off, so this may be a read error. Per sample, no less than 5 micrograms of total RNA were extracted. The source of the sample is a study of blood T cells in healthy people across ages. Using a J-beta primer mix together with a sample-barcoded 5' primer, a second PCR was run for roughly 6 to 12 cycles. TCRdb recomputed calls from the 5' RACE reads with MiXCR, one row per CDR3 protein. The table shows fewer than 900,000 distinct CDR3 sequences, with roughly 41% occurring only once. The study, taken as a whole, reports: Using unsorted PBMCs precluded a conclusive naive versus antigen-experienced comparison.

The TCR comes from a woman aged 55-69 years in good health. The sample taken for sequencing was blood.

Here the CDR3 reads CSGRRGAGETQYF. The CDR3 nucleotides are TGCAGCGGCCGACGGGGGGCTGGGGAGACCCAGTACTTC. This chain links TRBV29-1 with TRBJ2-5, with D possibly TRBD2 on 7 matching bases. The CDR3 has 13 amino acids. The ends were cut back, 7 bases at V and 5 bases at J, with 17 bases in the middle. CDR1 is SQVTM and CDR2 is ANQGSEA in the germline V gene.